One sample yielded the 12 T cell receptor beta chains listed below, sequenced in a study of OX40 agonist ivuxolimab in advanced cancers. Data came from immunoSEQ multiplex PCR; TCRdb stores just in-frame clones and leaves some out. The data hold about 46,000 clones, with around 90% observed a single time. The input for sequencing was CD4+ or CD8+ T cells sorted from blood, taken in a trial of the OX40 agonist ivuxolimab. Every receptor here comes from an adult with an advanced solid tumor such as melanoma, head and neck, liver or kidney cancer.

The rearrangement links TRBV27 to TRBJ2-7; the D gene is possibly TRBD2 (6 bases). The CDR3 sequence is 13 residues long. CDR1 and CDR2 from the germline V gene are MNHEY and SMNVEV (reference sequence). V dropped 4 bases and J dropped 3 bases, with 10 bases sitting between them. This CDR3 reads CASSYSGNYEQYF. In nucleotides, the CDR3 is TGTGCCAGCAGTTATAGCGGCAACTACGAGCAGTACTTC.

The chain has TRBV4-1 and TRBJ2-6; D is perhaps TRBD2 (6 bases). Germline-derived CDR1 and CDR2 are MGHRA and YSYEKL. The V end lost 4 bases, the J end lost 6 bases, and 16 bases lay between the germline ends. This CDR3 is built from 16 residues. The CDR3 DNA reads TGCGCCAGCAGCCCTCCCCCCCCGGGGGTGGCCAACGTCCTGACTTTC. Its translation is CASSPPPPGVANVLTF.

This clone has more than one count but fewer than ten. The rearrangement links TRBV15 to TRBJ1-5; TRBD1 is a possible D gene (6 bases). The CDR3 covers 14 residues. V was shortened by 6 bases and J by 2 bases, with 11 bases between the two germline ends. Germline V CDR1 and CDR2: LNHNV, YYDKDF (reference sequence). CDR3: CATSARGGNQPQHF. DNA of the CDR3: TGTGCCACCAGTGCCAGGGGTGGCAATCAGCCCCAGCATTTT.

CDR3 amino acids: CAISELGTENTEAFF. CDR3 DNA: TGTGCCATCAGTGAATTGGGGACAGAGAACACTGAAGCTTTCTTT. J is TRBJ1-1 and V is TRBV10-3, with 7 bases lining up with TRBD1. Per the germline V gene, CDR1 is ENHRY and CDR2 is SYGVKD. The CDR3 runs 15 residues. V gave up 3 bases and J gave up 1 base; unmatched junction bases: 5.

This chain uses TRBV15 with TRBJ2-7; 8 positions agree with TRBD2. Germline CDR1 LNHNV, CDR2 YYDKDF (reference sequence). The CDR3 runs to 21 residues. Trimming cost V 4 bases and J 3 bases; bases outside gene matches: 26. The DNA for the CDR3 is TGTGCCACCAGCAAAAACGTCGGTCAGGCCCGACTCGGCGGGAGGCACTACGAGCAGTACTTC. Translating it yields CATSKNVGQARLGGRHYEQYF. Drawing the rest from reference TRBV15 and TRBJ2-7, the complete variable domain is DAMVIQNPRYQVTQFGKPVTLSCSQTLNHNVMYWYQQKSSQAPKLLFHYYDKDFNNEADTPDNFQSRRPNTSFCFLDIRSPGLGDTAMYLCATSKNVGQARLGGRHYEQYFGPGTRLTVT.

The chain uses TRBV27 and TRBJ2-7, with 9 positions matching TRBD2. The CDR3 length is 17 residues. V lost 5 bases, J lost 3 bases, and 14 bases stayed unmatched. Germline assignment: CDR1 MNHEY and CDR2 SMNVEV (reference sequence). CDR3 loop: CASSPSAVAGAYYEQYV. Here the CDR3 DNA reads TGTGCCAGCAGTCCCTCTGCAGTAGCGGGGGCCTACTACGAGCAGTACGTC.

This rearrangement joins TRBV5-4 to TRBJ2-5; 8 bases match TRBD2. The CDR3 extends over 14 amino acids. Germline-derived CDR1 and CDR2 are SGHNT and YYREEE (reference sequence). The V and J ends lost 4 bases and 4 bases, in that order; junction bases with no gene match: 6. The CDR3 region is CASSAPLAGETQYF. As DNA, the CDR3 is TGTGCCAGCAGCGCGCCCCTAGCGGGAGAGACCCAGTACTTC.

The rearrangement links TRBV19 to TRBJ1-5, with 8 bases fitting TRBD1. V shed 3 bases, J shed 0 bases, and the junction held 1 base outside the gene matches. CDR1 is LNHDA, CDR2 SQIVND, per germline (reference sequence). CDR3 size: 15 residues. The CDR3 nucleotides read TGTGCCAGTAGTATGACAGGGGATAGCAATCAGCCCCAGCATTTT. This sequence encodes CASSMTGDSNQPQHF.

The CDR3 protein is CAYSLAEKLFF. CDR3 nucleotide sequence: TGTGCCTATAGTCTCGCGGAAAAACTGTTTTTT. The chain uses TRBV7-9 and TRBJ1-4; no firm D call. The CDR3 totals 11 residues. CDR1 SEHNR and CDR2 FQNEAQ come from the germline V gene (reference sequence). Trimming stripped 11 bases from V and 8 bases from J, with 12 bases between.

The chain uses TRBV4-3 and TRBJ2-7; 7 bases are shared with TRBD1. The CDR3 runs 15 residues. Germline V gene data show CDR1 as LGHNA and CDR2 as YSLEER. Trimming at V came to 0 bases and at J to 7 bases, leaving 9 bases not matched to a gene. The CDR3 reads CASSQDRGGYREQYF. The CDR3 coding sequence is TGCGCCAGCAGCCAAGATAGAGGGGGCTACAGAGAGCAGTACTTC.

The V gene is TRBV9, the J gene TRBJ1-5, with D tentatively TRBD1 (5 bases). Germline CDR1 SGDLS, CDR2 YYNGEE. This CDR3 contains 13 residues. V lost 3 bases to trimming and J lost 5 bases, with 9 bases between them. Written as DNA, the CDR3 is TGTGCCAGCAGCGGGGACTGGGATCAGCCCCAGCATTTT. Protein: CASSGDWDQPQHF. The full variable domain, completed using reference TRBV9 and TRBJ1-5, is DSGVTQTPKHLITATGQRVTLRCSPRSGDLSVYWYQQSLDQGLQFLIQYYNGEERAKGNILERFSAQQFPDLHSELNLSSLELGDSALYFCASSGDWDQPQHFGDGTRLSIL.

This chain links TRBV13 with TRBJ2-4; 13 bases line up with TRBD2. Germline CDR1 is PRHDT and CDR2 is FYEKMQ (reference sequence). After removal of 5 bases from V and 7 bases from J, the junction contained 8 bases not matched to a gene. This CDR3 region has 16 residues. Here the CDR3 reads CASSGRTSGSLNIQYF. For the CDR3, the DNA is TGTGCCAGCAGCGGACGGACTAGCGGGAGTTTGAACATTCAGTACTTC.